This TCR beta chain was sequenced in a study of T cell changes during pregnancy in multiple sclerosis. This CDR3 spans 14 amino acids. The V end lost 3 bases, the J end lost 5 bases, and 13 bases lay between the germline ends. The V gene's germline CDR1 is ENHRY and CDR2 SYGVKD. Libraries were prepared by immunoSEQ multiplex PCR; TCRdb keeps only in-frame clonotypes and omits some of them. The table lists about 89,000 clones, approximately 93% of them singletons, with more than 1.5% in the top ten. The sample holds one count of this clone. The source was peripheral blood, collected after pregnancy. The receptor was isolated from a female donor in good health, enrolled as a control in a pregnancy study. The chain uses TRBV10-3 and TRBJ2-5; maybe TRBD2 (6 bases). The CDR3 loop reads CAISDRTGVETQYF. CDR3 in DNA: TGTGCCATCAGTGATAGGACGGGAGTGGAGACCCAGTACTTC.